This TCR beta chain was captured by sequencing in a study of T cell repertoires in cytomegalovirus infection (dated by TCRdb to about 2019). About the study as a whole: Recently identified HLA-C-restricted CMV epitopes, whose presentation resists viral immunomodulation, were targeted by peptide stimulations together with well-studied HLA-B-restricted epitopes. The HLA type of each donor mattered for the analysis, because public TCR beta signatures pointed to carriage of CMV infection along with the matching HLA type.

This clonotype was recorded many times. Which antigen it targets is not known. No much larger clonotype is one base removed from it; base qualities were not supplied. The germline V gene encodes CDR1 SGHTA and CDR2 FQGNSA. Cut back by 1 base and 0 bases, the V and J ends lie 13 bases apart. From the cysteine through the phenylalanine, the CDR3 covers 16 amino acids. The CDR3 DNA has 48 bases and is translated from base 1. Read against the paper, the sample's treatment or condition label means: in vitro stimulation with specific CMV peptide epitopes to enrich CMV-specific T cells. Sequencing relied on an Illumina HiSeq 1500. TCRdb cleaned the public reads at Q25 with fastp, built clones with MiXCR and kept in-frame beta chains. Each entry is one CDR3 protein sequence, shown with its most common DNA and genes. This sample has some 220,000 distinct CDR3 sequences in its table, and roughly 34% of those were observed once. Of the sample, 55% to 60% falls within the top ten clones.

The study at large found these results: The ex vivo response was dominated by HLA-C-restricted CMV-specific TCR beta clonotypes, which also provided the single most frequent clonotype in two of eight donors. Cumulative frequency of public TCR beta family members discriminated carriers of CMV infection plus the relevant HLA type in this cohort and an independent roughly 350-donor cohort.

The sample consisted of CD8+ T cells from cultured PBMCs, taken from culture after CMV antigen stimulation. The clonotype was recovered from a human donor in good health (CMV status not recorded). Some clones in this sample may be carry-over from other donors' samples. The V and J segments used are TRBV7-2 and TRBJ2-7; tentative D gene TRBD2, with 5 bases matching. The DNA sequence is TGTGCCAGCAGCTTAGAGAGACCGGGGAGCTCCTACGAGCAGTACTTC. Its protein is CASSLERPGSSYEQYF.